One sample yielded the 9 T cell receptor beta chains listed below, sequenced in a study of blood T cell repertoires in COVID-19. Assay: immunoSEQ multiplex PCR; the TCRdb copy retains only in-frame clones and omits some. Of approximately 290,000 clones listed, about 86% are singletons. The sequenced sample was peripheral blood. These receptors all come from a person aged 70 to 85 with COVID-19, enrolled during active disease.

The chain couples TRBV7-2 to TRBJ2-5; 7 bases align to TRBD1. The V segment lost 5 bases and the J segment 4 bases; nucleotides outside the gene matches: 10. Germline CDR1 reads SGHTA; CDR2 reads FQGNSA. This CDR3 is 15 amino acids long. For the CDR3, the DNA is TGTGCCAGCAGCGTAGACAGGGCGGCGGGAGAGACCCAGTACTTC. The encoded protein is CASSVDRAAGETQYF.

The chain has TRBV21-1 and TRBJ1-5; TRBD1, the table's D call, lacks a check against the DNA. TRBV21-1 is a pseudogene locus. This CDR3 region has 16 residues. CDR3 in amino acids: CASSKADEGGNQPQHF. The CDR3 DNA reads as TGTGCCAGCAGCAAAGCAGATGAAGGGGGCAATCAGCCCCAGCATTTT.

Concerning this clone: An end of the junction does not agree with germline; a read error may underlie this. The rearrangement joins TRBV19 to TRBJ2-2; 7 bases line up with TRBD2. Germline V gene sequence: CDR1 LNHDA, CDR2 SQIVND (reference sequence). This CDR3 is 16 amino acids long. The CDR3 DNA reads TGTGCCAGTAGTAATAGACTAGCCTCGAACACCGAGGAGCTGTTTTTT. Protein sequence: CASSNRLASNTEELFF. The full variable domain, in which reference TRBV19 and TRBJ2-2 provide the parts outside the CDR3, is DGGITQSPKYLFRKEGQNVTLSCEQNLNHDAMYWYRQDPGQGLRLIYYSQIVNDFQKGDIAEGYSVSREKKESFPLTVTSAQKNPTAFYLCASSNRLASNTEELFFGEGSRLTVL.

This clone came up once. The chain joins TRBV6-5 to TRBJ2-1, with TRBD2 identical over 8 bases. Germline CDR1 MNHEY, CDR2 SVGAGI. J lost 10 bases, V lost 5 bases, and 13 bases had no gene match. This CDR3 comprises 15 residues. The DNA of the CDR3 is TGTGCCAGCAGTCTAACCGTTGGTAGCGGGAACGAGCAGTTCTTC. Translation gives CASSLTVGSGNEQFF.

The V gene is TRBV18, the J gene TRBJ2-7; possibly TRBD1 for D (5 bases). Germline values: CDR1 KGHSH, CDR2 LQKENI. The CDR3 runs to 12 residues. The ends were cut back, 6 bases at V and 5 bases at J, with 11 bases in the middle. CDR3 protein: CASSVQVNEQYF. DNA for the CDR3: TGTGCCAGCTCGGTACAGGTTAACGAGCAGTACTTC.

In this sample, this clone turned up once. The chain recombines TRBV30 with TRBJ2-7; 16 positions match TRBD2. The germline CDR1 and CDR2 sequences are GTSNPN and SVGIG (reference sequence). V lost 2 bases and J lost 8; bases outside the gene matches: 9. The CDR3 sequence is 16 residues long. Written as DNA, the CDR3 is TGTGCCTGGAGTCAGACCGGGACTAGCGGGAGGGGTAAGCAGTACTTC. It yields the protein CAWSQTGTSGRGKQYF.

This clone was found a few times. The V and J genes are TRBV3-1 (or the pseudogene TRBV3-2) and TRBJ1-2; a possible D gene is TRBD1 (5 bases). The germline gives CDR1 LGHDT, CDR2 YNNKEL (reference sequence). V lost 3 bases and J 8 bases, leaving 19 bases between the germline ends. The CDR3 contains 15 residues. This CDR3 is CASSQQLQGTFGYTF. The CDR3 region has the DNA TGTGCCAGCAGCCAGCAACTCCAGGGTACGTTCGGCTACACCTTC.

At least ten counts were recorded for this clone. This chain connects TRBV7-3 to TRBJ2-2, with 7 bases matching TRBD1. Unmatched junction bases numbered 4, after V lost 4 bases and J lost 2 bases. The CDR3 consists of 15 residues. Germline loops: CDR1 SGHTA, CDR2 FQGTGA. The CDR3 DNA follows: TGTGCCAGCAGCTCCGGACAGGACAACACCGGGGAGCTGTTTTTT. It encodes CASSSGQDNTGELFF. The variable domain in full, completed from reference TRBV7-3 and TRBJ2-2, reads GAGVSQTPSNKVTEKGKYVELRCDPISGHTALYWYRQSLGQGPEFLIYFQGTGAADDSGLPNDRFFAVRPEGSVSTLKIQRTERGDSAVYLCASSSGQDNTGELFFGEGSRLTVL.

This clone came up once. V and J are TRBV10-3 and TRBJ1-2; D perhaps matches TRBD1 (5 bases). The germline CDR1 and CDR2 sequences are ENHRY and SYGVKD. V was trimmed by 1 base and J by 0 bases, leaving 9 bases between them. The CDR3 length is 15 residues. The CDR3 is CAISEFTGANYGYTF. The DNA for the CDR3 is TGTGCCATCAGTGAGTTTACAGGAGCTAACTATGGCTACACCTTC.